These 31 T cell receptor beta chains were all obtained from the same sample, sequenced in a study of T cell responses to AZD1222 COVID-19 vaccine. Data came from immunoSEQ multiplex PCR; TCRdb stores just in-frame clones and leaves some out. Here the sample spans some 130,000 clones, roughly 91% being singletons. Sequencing used peripheral blood, obtained on day 0 of AZD1222 vaccination. All receptors come from an adult in good health.

The chain is built from TRBV6-4 and TRBJ1-5; tentatively, D is TRBD1 (5 bases). Germline CDR1 and CDR2: MRHNA and SNTAGT. The CDR3 spans 14 residues. With 0 bases removed from V and 2 bases from J, the gap between germline ends came to 5 bases. CDR3 in amino acids: CASSDSGGNQPQHF. The CDR3 DNA reads TGTGCCAGCAGTGACTCAGGGGGCAATCAGCCCCAGCATTTT.

The chain joins TRBV6-5 to TRBJ2-7; D is ambiguous. With 10 bases removed from V and 0 bases from J, the gap between germline ends came to 4 bases. The germline V gene has CDR1 MNHEY and CDR2 SVGAGI. The CDR3 has 10 amino acids. The chain's CDR3 is CATASYEQYF. The CDR3 DNA sequence: TGTGCCACCGCCTCCTACGAGCAGTACTTC.

This chain uses TRBV4-1 with TRBJ2-3; D is ambiguous. V was trimmed by 5 bases and J by 0 bases, leaving 3 bases between them. This CDR3 is 12 amino acids long. Germline-derived CDR1 and CDR2 are MGHRA and YSYEKL. The CDR3 region is CASSKSTDTQYF. CDR3 nucleotides: TGCGCCAGCAGCAAGAGCACAGATACGCAGTATTTT.

This rearrangement joins TRBV11-1 to TRBJ1-6; D not certain. Per germline, CDR1 SGHAT and CDR2 FQDESV (reference sequence). CDR3 length equals 14 residues. V was trimmed by 2 bases and J by 3 bases, leaving 5 bases between them. This CDR3 reads CASSLSFYNSPLHF. Here the CDR3 DNA reads TGTGCCAGCAGCTTATCCTTCTATAATTCACCCCTCCACTTT.

This clone has a single count. The gene calls are TRBV7-9 and TRBJ2-2; maybe TRBD2 (6 bases). The CDR3 extends over 17 amino acids. V shed 6 bases and J shed 4 bases, with 21 bases lying between them. Germline CDR1 and CDR2: SEHNR and FQNEAQ (reference sequence). CDR3 region: CASSFSGLDLGTGELFF. In DNA, the CDR3 is TGTGCCAGCAGTTTTAGCGGCCTCGATTTAGGCACCGGGGAGCTGTTTTTT.

CDR3 DNA: TGCGCCAGCAGCCTCTCGGGGGTCTACGAGCAGTACTTC. Translation gives CASSLSGVYEQYF. The J gene is TRBJ2-7, the V gene TRBV5-1; weak D call: TRBD2 (6 bases). The CDR3 covers 13 residues. CDR1 SGHRS and CDR2 YFSETQ come from the germline V gene. Deletions cut 4 bases from V and 3 bases from J, with 11 bases between.

The chain uses TRBV11-2 and TRBJ2-2; D unclear. The germline V gene encodes CDR1 SGHAT and CDR2 FQNNGV. CDR3 size: 13 residues. Trimming took off 5 bases at V and 2 bases at J, with 6 bases between the two ends. CDR3 residues: CASSDANTGELFF. The CDR3 DNA reads as TGTGCCAGCAGCGATGCTAACACCGGGGAGCTGTTTTTT.

This sequence joins TRBV6-5 and TRBJ1-1, with D possibly being TRBD1 (5 bases). CDR1 and CDR2 from the germline V gene are MNHEY and SVGAGI. Trimming removed 6 bases from V and 5 bases from J, with 13 bases in between. The CDR3 extends over 13 amino acids. As DNA, the CDR3 is TGTGCCAGCAGACGACAGTCCGAGACTGAAGCTTTCTTT. This codes for CASRRQSETEAFF.

The chain carries TRBV5-6 and TRBJ2-7, with D tentatively TRBD1 (6 bases). CDR1 is SGHDT, CDR2 YYEEEE, per germline. This CDR3 has 13 residues. Between the trimmed V and J ends, which lost 1 base and 3 bases, there was a span of 8 bases. The CDR3 here is CASSLRTDYEQYF. As DNA, the CDR3 is TGTGCCAGCAGCTTGAGGACAGACTACGAGCAGTACTTC.

The chain joins TRBV12-5 to TRBJ1-2; possible D gene TRBD1, 6 bases. The CDR3 extends over 13 amino acids. The V end lost 5 bases, the J end lost 9 bases, and 16 bases lay between the germline ends. Germline lookup yields CDR1 LGHNT and CDR2 FRNRAP. Here the CDR3 reads CASGDTGLGRYTF. CDR3 sequence (DNA): TGTGCTAGTGGTGACACAGGGCTGGGCCGCTACACCTTC.

CDR3 bases: TGTGCCAGCAGTTTATGGACAGGGACTAATGAAAAACTGTTTTTT. Encoded protein: CASSLWTGTNEKLFF. The rearrangement links TRBV27 to TRBJ1-4, with 8 bases matching TRBD1. The CDR3 runs 15 residues. J gave up 2 bases and V 1 base, and 0 bases lay outside the gene matches. Germline V CDR1 and CDR2: MNHEY, SMNVEV (reference sequence).

Notes on this clone: The sample holds other DNA sequences that translate to the same CDR3. The genes are TRBV27 and TRBJ2-7, with TRBD1 matching 9 bases. Germline V gene sequence: CDR1 MNHEY, CDR2 SMNVEV (reference sequence). Losses at the gene ends were 3 bases for V and 2 bases for J; bases not matched to a gene: 2. The CDR3 sequence is 14 residues long. CDR3 in amino acids: CASSLGQGPYEQYF. CDR3 nucleotide sequence: TGTGCCAGCAGTTTGGGACAGGGTCCCTACGAGCAGTACTTC.

This chain connects TRBV6-2 or TRBV6-3 to TRBJ2-5, with D possibly matching TRBD2 (6 bases). V lost 6 bases and J lost 4, with 12 bases in between. CDR1 and CDR2 (germline): MNHEY, SVGEGT. The CDR3 runs to 13 residues. The DNA of the CDR3 is TGTGCCAGCAGCCGATCAGCGGGAGAGACCCAGTACTTC. Residues: CASSRSAGETQYF.

The chain has TRBV6-5 and TRBJ1-2; D is ambiguous. The CDR3 is 13 amino acids. Trimming took 2 bases from V and 3 from J, leaving 7 bases between them. CDR1 and CDR2 from the germline V gene are MNHEY and SVGAGI. CDR3 amino acids: CASSYDNYYGYTF. DNA for the CDR3: TGTGCCAGCAGTTACGACAACTACTATGGCTACACCTTC.

The J gene is TRBJ1-1, the V gene TRBV2; unclear D gene. Germline CDR1 SNHLY, CDR2 FYNNEI. CDR3 length: 13 amino acids. Trimming removed 7 bases at V and 1 base at J, with 10 bases between. Here the CDR3 DNA reads TGTGCCAGCATTCGAGACTCGAACACTGAAGCTTTCTTT. Translated: CASIRDSNTEAFF.

The chain combines TRBV7-9 with TRBJ1-3, with a weak D call TRBD1 (6 bases). The V gene lost 5 bases and the J gene lost 3 bases, with 14 bases spanning the gap. CDR1 and CDR2 from the germline V gene are SEHNR and FQNEAQ (reference sequence). The CDR3 consists of 15 residues. This CDR3 reads CASSRVTGYGNTIYF. CDR3 coding DNA: TGTGCCAGCAGCCGAGTCACAGGGTATGGAAACACCATATATTTT.

V is TRBV6-4 and J is TRBJ1-2; D ambiguous. Deletions cut 7 bases from V and 4 bases from J, with 16 bases between. CDR1 and CDR2 (germline): MRHNA, SNTAGT. This CDR3 comprises 14 residues. CDR3 region: CASMAGPGGYGYTF. Written as DNA, the CDR3 is TGTGCCAGCATGGCAGGTCCAGGTGGCTATGGCTACACCTTC.

V usage is TRBV5-8 and J usage is TRBJ2-7; D uncertain. The ends were cut back, 6 bases at V and 0 bases at J, with 16 bases in the middle. Per the germline V gene, CDR1 is SGHTS and CDR2 is YDEGEE. There are 15 residues in the CDR3. Here the CDR3 DNA reads TGTGCCAGCACTAAGACCGCGGACCTCTCCTACGAGCAGTACTTC. Translated, it gives CASTKTADLSYEQYF.

Points on this clone: One end of the junction varies from germline; a read error may be responsible. The CDR3 bases are TGTGCCAGCAGCCCCGGGGGGCTTAGCGATCAGCCCCAGCATTTT. It yields the protein CASSPGGLSDQPQHF. J is TRBJ1-5 and V is TRBV6-5; D perhaps matches TRBD1 (6 bases). The CDR3 is 15 residues long. CDR1 and CDR2 from the germline V gene are MNHEY and SVGAGI.

The rearrangement links TRBV7-6 to TRBJ2-2; D not resolved. Germline V CDR1 and CDR2: SGHVS, FNYEAQ. CDR3 length: 14 residues. Trimming removed 1 base from V and 4 bases from J, with 7 bases in between. Written as DNA, the CDR3 is TGTGCCAGCAGCTTAGGAAAGTCCACCGGGGAGCTGTTTTTT. Encoded protein: CASSLGKSTGELFF.

V and J are TRBV5-1 and TRBJ2-2, with TRBD2 matching 7 bases. The CDR3 totals 15 residues. Germline values: CDR1 SGHRS, CDR2 YFSETQ. V trimming: 7 bases; J trimming: 2 bases; junction bases outside the gene matches: 8. CDR3 residues: CASRGLVTNTGELFF. The CDR3 bases are TGCGCCAGCCGAGGACTAGTAACTAACACCGGGGAGCTGTTTTTT.

This clone was seen a handful of times. V gene TRBV11-2 combines with J gene TRBJ1-6; D perhaps matches TRBD1 (6 bases). Trimming removed 5 bases from V and 12 bases from J, with 20 bases in between. The CDR3 sequence is 15 residues long. Germline values: CDR1 SGHAT, CDR2 FQNNGV. CDR3 protein: CASSPTLDRLGPLHF. CDR3 in DNA: TGTGCCAGCAGCCCCACATTAGACAGGCTGGGACCCCTCCACTTT.

This clone was seen a handful of times. The rearrangement uses TRBV9 and TRBJ2-5, with TRBD1 matching 7 bases. The V gene end was trimmed by 3 bases and the J gene end by 2 bases; junction bases not matched to a gene: 7. The CDR3 has 15 residues. Germline lookup yields CDR1 SGDLS and CDR2 YYNGEE. The CDR3 DNA reads as TGTGCCAGCAGCGCCCTAGGGACAGTTCAAGAGACCCAGTACTTC. Its protein is CASSALGTVQETQYF.

This clone appeared a single time. The chain has TRBV14 and TRBJ2-5, with TRBD1 matching over 11 bases. V shed 4 bases, J shed 5 bases, and the junction held 6 bases outside the gene matches. CDR3 size: 15 residues. Germline V gene sequence: CDR1 SGHDN, CDR2 FVKESK. The CDR3 region has the DNA TGTGCCAGCAGCCCGCGGACAGGGGGCCTGGAGACCCAGTACTTC. Encoded protein: CASSPRTGGLETQYF.

The chain recombines TRBV2 with TRBJ2-3; D is unclear. Deletions cut 1 base from V and 2 bases from J, with 10 bases between. There are 15 residues in the CDR3. Germline CDR1 reads SNHLY; CDR2 reads FYNNEI. The CDR3 loop is CASSEVGQPTDTQYF. CDR3 DNA: TGTGCCAGCAGTGAAGTAGGTCAGCCCACAGATACGCAGTATTTT.

The chain links TRBV12-3 or TRBV12-4 to TRBJ2-7; 8 bases line up with TRBD1. J gave up 4 bases and V 6 bases, and 5 bases lay outside the gene matches. The CDR3 has 13 amino acids. The CDR3 DNA is TGTGCCAGCAGGGCAGGGGGCCCTTACGAGCAGTACTTC. This encodes CASRAGGPYEQYF.

The chain uses TRBV19 and TRBJ2-3; 7 bases are a match to TRBD2. From germline, CDR1 is LNHDA and CDR2 SQIVND (reference sequence). The CDR3 has 15 residues. V lost 7 bases, J lost 3 bases, and 10 bases stayed unmatched. The CDR3 nucleotides are TGTGCCAGTACCCAGGTGGGAGGGATGACAGATACGCAGTATTTT. Translating it yields CASTQVGGMTDTQYF.

This chain connects TRBV2 to TRBJ1-1; TRBD1 is a possible D gene (5 bases). Germline lookup yields CDR1 SNHLY and CDR2 FYNNEI. The CDR3 length is 15 residues. V lost 9 bases to trimming and J lost 1 base, with 18 bases between them. The CDR3 sequence is CARVSPSTGNTEAFF. CDR3 coding DNA: TGTGCCAGGGTTTCCCCTTCCACAGGGAACACTGAAGCTTTCTTT.

The V call is TRBV18, the J call TRBJ2-1, with a tentative D call TRBD2 (5 bases). CDR3 size: 13 residues. CDR1 is KGHSH and CDR2 is LQKENI in the germline V gene. V lost 4 bases to trimming and J lost 7 bases, with 11 bases between them. The CDR3 spells CASSLTSGNEQFF. The CDR3 DNA reads as TGTGCCAGCTCACTCACATCGGGGAATGAGCAGTTCTTC.

This sequence joins TRBV5-1 and TRBJ2-4; a weak D match, TRBD1 (6 bases). V lost 1 base, J lost 6 bases, and 14 bases lay in between. The V gene's germline CDR1 is SGHRS and CDR2 YFSETQ. The CDR3 is 15 amino acids. CDR3 in DNA: TGCGCCAGCAGCTTGAATGTGGGGGCGGCAAACATTCAGTACTTC. This gives the protein CASSLNVGAANIQYF.

The chain recombines TRBV3-1 (or the pseudogene TRBV3-2) with TRBJ1-4, with D tentatively TRBD1 (5 bases). V dropped 4 bases and J dropped 8 bases, with 20 bases sitting between them. The CDR3 is 16 amino acids. CDR1 is LGHDT and CDR2 is YNNKEL in the germline V gene (reference sequence). The CDR3 bases are TGTGCCAGCAGCCCCCGTGGGGACGGCGATTGGGAAAAACTGTTTTTT. Its translation is CASSPRGDGDWEKLFF.